The 18 T cell receptor beta chains below come from one sample, sequenced in a study of molecular identifiers for immune sequencing clone quantification. TCRdb recomputed calls from the PCR reads with MiXCR, one row per CDR3 protein. The table lists roughly 300,000 distinct CDR3 sequences, roughly a quarter of them singletons, with 0.65% to 0.75% in the top ten. The sequencing sample was made of naive CD8+ T cells from blood, with Jurkat cell RNA spiked in. Regarding subset: FACS-sorted CD8+CD4-CCR7+CD45RA+ naive T cells. The receptor source for this set is a human donor in good health. Some libraries in this study had Jurkat cell RNA spiked in.

This clonotype occurred once. In this CDR3 the conserved last residue, phenylalanine or tryptophan, is missing, so a read error is likely. This rearrangement joins TRBV27 to TRBJ2-7; 8 nucleotides line up with TRBD2. J lost 2 bases, V lost 4 bases, and 4 bases had no gene match. The CDR3 contains 14 residues. Germline V gene data show CDR1 as MNHEY and CDR2 as SMNVEV (reference sequence). The CDR3 is CASSSSGSAYEQYL. CDR3 nucleotides: TGTGCCAGCAGTTCAAGCGGGAGTGCCTACGAGCAGTACCTC.

This clonotype was observed a few times. This rearrangement joins TRBV20-1 to TRBJ2-2, with a tentative D call TRBD2 (5 bases). The CDR3 length is 15 residues. Trimming took off 3 bases at V and 1 base at J, with 12 bases between the two ends. Looked up from germline, CDR1 is DFQATT and CDR2 is SNEGSKA (reference sequence). The CDR3 loop is CSARERTRNTGELFF. The CDR3 DNA sequence: TGCAGTGCTAGGGAACGGACTCGGAACACCGGGGAGCTGTTTTTT.

This clonotype showed up just a few times. The chain combines TRBV12-3 or TRBV12-4 with TRBJ1-5; possible D gene TRBD1, 5 bases. This CDR3 contains 14 residues. Trimming pared 4 bases from V and 11 bases from J, leaving 18 bases between. CDR3 sequence reads: CASSSSGPTQAQHF. The CDR3, as DNA: TGTGCCAGCAGTTCCTCGGGACCAACGCAGGCCCAGCATTTT.

This clonotype has only a few counts. The chain carries TRBV12-3 or TRBV12-4 and TRBJ2-2; D possibly matches TRBD1 or TRBD2 (5 bases each). With 7 bases removed from V and 6 bases from J, the gap between germline ends came to 21 bases. The CDR3 runs to 16 residues. CDR3 DNA sequence: TGTGCCAGCACCCGCCCCGGGACCAATACCGCCGGGGAGCTGTTTTTT. It is translated as CASTRPGTNTAGELFF.

The genes are TRBV29-1 and TRBJ1-1, with D uncertain. The CDR3 sequence is 12 residues long. Trimming pared 4 bases from V and 5 bases from J, leaving 11 bases between. Germline assignment: CDR1 SQVTM and CDR2 ANQGSEA. DNA for the CDR3: TGCAGCGTTGTTGTTTTTGGGACTGAAGCTTTCTTT. Translated, it gives CSVVVFGTEAFF.

CDR3 in amino acids: CASSQGGSGLFF. CDR3 nucleotide sequence: TGTGCCAGCAGCCAAGGAGGTTCGGGACTGTTTTTT. The V call is TRBV3-1, the J call TRBJ1-4; no clear D gene. V lost 1 base and J 13 bases, leaving 10 bases between the germline ends. CDR1 and CDR2 from the germline V gene are LGHDT and YNNKEL (reference sequence). The CDR3 totals 12 residues.

This clonotype was recorded only once. This sequence may be a read error, since a much larger clone differs from it by one base. The chain combines TRBV20-1 with TRBJ2-7; 8 bases line up with TRBD2. This CDR3 is built from 14 residues. From germline, CDR1 is DFQATT and CDR2 SNEGSKA (reference sequence). CDR3 sequence: CCAPQHGTSYEQYF. The CDR3 DNA reads as TGCTGTGCTCCCCAGCATGGGACTAGCTACGAGCAGTACTTC.

In this sample, this clonotype turned up a few times. V usage is TRBV29-1 and J usage is TRBJ1-3; D unclear. Germline V gene sequence: CDR1 SQVTM, CDR2 ANQGSEA. The V end was cut by 2 bases, the J end by 0 bases, with 17 bases between. This CDR3 region has 17 residues. The CDR3 bases are TGCAGCGTTGAATATGCGGCAGCTTACCCCTCTGGAAACACCATATATTTT. It encodes CSVEYAAAYPSGNTIYF.

This clonotype has only a few counts. The rearrangement joins TRBV18 to TRBJ1-2; D gene unclear. This CDR3 has 11 residues. Germline V gene sequence: CDR1 KGHSH, CDR2 LQKENI. The V end lost 4 bases, the J end lost 6 bases, and 6 bases lay between the germline ends. CDR3 sequence reads: CASSRLDGYTF. In DNA form, the CDR3 reads TGTGCCAGCTCACGACTTGATGGCTACACCTTC.

This clonotype was seen a handful of times. The chain uses TRBV7-9 and TRBJ2-1; no firm D call. The CDR3 is 13 amino acids. Looked up from germline, CDR1 is SEHNR and CDR2 is FQNEAQ (reference sequence). V was trimmed by 2 bases and J by 9 bases, leaving 11 bases between them. Here the CDR3 reads CASSLSQEREQFF. In DNA form, the CDR3 reads TGTGCCAGCAGCTTATCCCAGGAGCGTGAGCAGTTCTTC.

This clonotype appeared a few times. J is TRBJ2-5 and V is TRBV6-5; 7 nucleotides align to TRBD2. V gave up 2 bases and J gave up 0 bases; unmatched junction bases: 3. The CDR3 has 15 amino acids. Germline V CDR1 and CDR2: MNHEY, SVGAGI. The CDR3 nucleotides are TGTGCCAGCAGTTACGCCGGGACTAACCAAGAGACCCAGTACTTC. Its protein is CASSYAGTNQETQYF.

This clonotype came up a few times. The V call is TRBV25-1, the J call TRBJ2-5; the match to TRBD1 covers 8 bases. The V segment lost 2 bases and the J segment 7 bases; nucleotides outside the gene matches: 6. Germline CDR1 MGHDK, CDR2 SYGVNS. The CDR3 is 14 residues long. CDR3 DNA: TGTGCCAGCAGTGAAGGACAGGGTTTGGGGACCCAGTACTTC. Translating it yields CASSEGQGLGTQYF.

Details on this clonotype: It may be a read error: a sequence one base away is much more abundant. This chain joins TRBV5-3 and TRBJ2-2; the D gene is possibly TRBD2 (6 bases). TRBV5-3 is recorded as an ORF, its role being uncertain. CDR3 length equals 12 residues. V shed 8 bases and J shed 4 bases, with 9 bases lying between them. Written as DNA, the CDR3 is TGTGCCAGCCTAGCGATCACCGGGGAGCTGTTTTTT. Protein product: CASLAITGELFF.

Worth noting for this clonotype: A much larger clone lies a single base off, so this may be a read error. The J gene is TRBJ1-1, the V gene TRBV27, with 7 bases fitting TRBD1. This CDR3 spans 14 amino acids. Germline V gene data show CDR1 as MNHEY and CDR2 as SMNVEV (reference sequence). V trimming: 8 bases; J trimming: 6 bases; junction bases outside the gene matches: 12. Here the CDR3 reads CASGVTGIGAEAFF. The CDR3 coding sequence is TGTGCCAGCGGGGTGACAGGGATAGGGGCTGAAGCTTTCTTT.

This clonotype appeared many times. The V and J genes are TRBV15 and TRBJ2-5, with D hard to call. Per germline, CDR1 LNHNV and CDR2 YYDKDF (reference sequence). The CDR3 runs to 12 residues. V was shortened by 3 bases and J by 4 bases, with 6 bases between the two germline ends. CDR3 DNA sequence: TGTGCCACCAGCAGCATAACAGAGACCCAGTACTTC. It specifies CATSSITETQYF.

The table lists this clonotype with a count of one. Sequence at one end of the junction differs from germline and may be a read error. V usage is TRBV5-1 and J usage is TRBJ2-3; 7 bases map to TRBD2. Germline-derived CDR1 and CDR2 are SGHRS and YFSETQ. The CDR3 is 15 amino acids. CDR3 sequence reads: CASSFGAGEGDMQYF. The CDR3 DNA reads TGCGCCAGCAGCTTCGGGGCGGGAGAAGGAGATATGCAGTATTTT. Filled out from reference TRBV5-1 and TRBJ2-3, the complete variable domain reads KAGVTQTPRYLIKTRGQQVTLSCSPISGHRSVSWYQQTPGQGLQFLFEYFSETQRNKGNFPGRFSGRQFSNSRSEMNVSTLELGDSALYLCASSFGAGEGDMQYFGPGTRLTVL.

Concerning this clonotype: A read error is possible here, since a much larger clone lies one base away. This chain joins TRBV6-5 and TRBJ2-7; D unresolved. This CDR3 comprises 13 residues. V was pared by 5 bases and J by 4 bases, with 12 bases between. Germline V gene sequence: CDR1 MNHEY, CDR2 SVGAGI. CDR3 residues: CASSGDPEYEQYF. The CDR3 DNA reads TGTGCCAGCAGTGGCGACCCCGAGTACGAGCAGTACTTC.

Details on this clonotype: One base away lies a much larger clone, so this may be a sequencing read error. This chain connects TRBV29-1 to TRBJ2-3; TRBD2 matches 9 bases. With 1 base clipped from V and 0 bases from J, the junction kept 8 bases outside the gene matches. The CDR3 is 17 amino acids. Germline CDR1 and CDR2: SQVTM and ANQGSEA. In nucleotides, the CDR3 is TGCAGCGTTGAAGTTTCTAGCGGGGTGGTGAGCACAGATACGCAGTATTTT. Its translation is CSVEVSSGVVSTDTQYF.